Detailed here is one TCR beta chain. Its target is unknown. The PCR contained 60 Vbeta and 13 Jbeta primers. Per the study methods: Later analysis identified tens of millions of unique TCR beta chains, about 12 million shared. Profiled with immunoSEQ multiplex PCR; TCRdb holds only in-frame clones, not every one. V, J and clone size are taken as reported in that table, and D and trimming were inferred from the DNA itself. The data show about 250,000 clones, about nine tenths seen once. The V gene's germline CDR1 is MGHRA and CDR2 YSYEKL. Trimming took 2 bases from V and 0 from J; bases not matched to a gene: 10. This CDR3 region has 18 residues. This sample is part of a study of cytomegalovirus exposure and HLA in healthy donors. For the study at large: Most genotyped donors, about 81% of about 400, had Caucasian-associated genetic ancestry. Study-level points and caveats: Several of the most significant clusters appeared linked to common viral pathogens, based on a later analysis.

The origin of this receptor is a girl aged 2 to 10 in good health and CMV-seronegative. The V call is TRBV4-1, the J call TRBJ1-1, with 9 bases identical to TRBD1. The sequenced material came from PBMCs. The CDR3 DNA is TGCGCCAGCAGCCAAAGTGACAGGGGGACGGCCTTGAACACTGAAGCTTTCTTT. Translating it yields CASSQSDRGTALNTEAFF.